A selection of T cell receptor beta chains follows, all from one sample in a study of cytomegalovirus exposure and HLA in healthy donors. Clones were read by immunoSEQ multiplex PCR, and TCRdb kept only the in-frame ones, dropping some. The profile shows about 120,000 clones, 8% to 10% of them singletons. Sequenced input: PBMCs. These receptor sequences come from a man aged 30 to 45 in good health and CMV-seronegative. The conserved cysteine and the conserved F or W are not part of the CDR3 here. D genes are given only for firm matches.

D: NA; V: TRBV28; J: TRBJ1-1; CDR3: ASSLDPTGSNTEAF
D: TRBD1; V: TRBV9; J: TRBJ1-2; CDR3: ASSTWTGLDGYT
D: NA; V: TRBV7-9; J: TRBJ2-1; CDR3: ASSPTLPRAHNEQF
D: TRBD2; V: TRBV6-1; J: TRBJ2-1; CDR3: ASSDRLAVTYNEQF
D: NA; V: TRBV5-4; J: TRBJ1-2; CDR3: ASSLEPGRYGYT
D: NA; V: TRBV7-2; J: TRBJ1-1; CDR3: ASSMTVITEAF
D: NA; V: TRBV6-1; J: TRBJ2-7; CDR3: ASSEAHGFEQY
D: TRBD2; V: TRBV4-1; J: TRBJ2-1; CDR3: ASSDVRGTSGSNEQF
D: NA; V: TRBV30; J: TRBJ2-5; CDR3: AWTIGGGLETQY
D: NA; V: TRBV4-3; J: TRBJ1-1; CDR3: ASSQDSAGVTEAF
D: NA; V: TRBV28; J: TRBJ2-3; CDR3: ASSLLTDTQY
D: NA; V: TRBV6-6; J: TRBJ1-4; CDR3: ASSRDRSNEKLF
D: TRBD1; V: TRBV11-2; J: TRBJ1-2; CDR3: ASIPGAGQGISYYGYT
D: NA; V: TRBV2; J: TRBJ1-4; CDR3: ASRQTTTTNEKLF
D: TRBD2; V: TRBV11-3; J: TRBJ2-5; CDR3: ASNGRGFQETQY
D: TRBD1; V: TRBV5-1; J: TRBJ1-2; CDR3: ASTPTGPSGYT
D: TRBD1; V: TRBV6-4; J: TRBJ2-3; CDR3: ASSRQGGSDTQY
D: NA; V: TRBV2; J: TRBJ2-5; CDR3: ASSERDTYQETQY
D: NA; V: TRBV10-3; J: TRBJ1-4; CDR3: AISESLAEANEKLF
D: TRBD1; V: TRBV7-2; J: TRBJ1-1; CDR3: ASSLTHTGQGNTEAF
D: NA; V: TRBV27; J: TRBJ2-7; CDR3: ASSLGVMEGLHEQY
D: NA; V: TRBV27; J: TRBJ2-1; CDR3: ASSPRGRYNEQF
D: NA; V: TRBV29-1; J: TRBJ2-1; CDR3: SVTSPNTEETYNEQF
D: NA; V: TRBV7-2; J: TRBJ1-2; CDR3: ASSLVQGGLYGYT
D: NA; V: TRBV6-1; J: TRBJ2-2; CDR3: ASGRTVNTGELF
D: NA; V: TRBV6-1; J: TRBJ1-2; CDR3: ASTPTVFNGYT
D: NA; V: TRBV6-5; J: TRBJ1-4; CDR3: ASSPGGEDEKLF
D: TRBD1; V: TRBV28; J: TRBJ1-1; CDR3: ASSSLLTGGFYENTEAF
D: NA; V: TRBV7-9; J: TRBJ1-2; CDR3: ASSLAQAHYGYT
D: TRBD2; V: TRBV10-1; J: TRBJ2-1; CDR3: ASSRENSGGINEQF
D: NA; V: TRBV18; J: TRBJ1-5; CDR3: ASSPRSGEGNQPQH
D: NA; V: TRBV27; J: TRBJ2-1; CDR3: ASSGSSYNEQF
D: TRBD1; V: TRBV7-8; J: TRBJ2-7; CDR3: ATSTWTGGYEQY
D: NA; V: TRBV11-3; J: TRBJ2-5; CDR3: ASSPPLGQQETQY